This note documents a single TCR beta chain sequence. Its specificity is unknown. The data belong to a study of OX40 agonist ivuxolimab in advanced cancers. Study as a whole: Ivuxolimab doses were 0.01, 0.1, 0.3, 1.5, 3 or 10 mg/kg every 2 weeks. Recorded diagnoses for dose-escalation patients were hepatocellular carcinoma, melanoma, renal cell or head and neck cancer. Findings and caveats of the study: Clonal expansion in partial responders at 0.1-3.0 mg/kg ranked among the lowest. Among some nonresponders, normalized T-cell clonal expansion was also low.

Per the germline V gene, CDR1 is SGHVS and CDR2 is FQNEAQ. V was trimmed by 5 bases and J by 0 bases, leaving 11 bases between them. The CDR3 loop spans 15 amino acids. The table came from immunoSEQ multiplex PCR; TCRdb's copy has only in-frame clones and leaves some out. The table includes some 35,000 clones, 70% to 80% detected once. This rearrangement joins TRBV7-8 to TRBJ1-3; TRBD1 is a possible D gene (6 bases). The clonotype comes from an adult with an advanced solid tumor such as melanoma, head and neck, liver or kidney cancer. The sequencing used CD4+ or CD8+ T cells sorted from blood, collected in a trial of the OX40 agonist ivuxolimab. DNA of the CDR3: TGTGCCAGCAGCCTGACAGGAACCTCTGGAAACACCATATATTTT. As protein: CASSLTGTSGNTIYF.